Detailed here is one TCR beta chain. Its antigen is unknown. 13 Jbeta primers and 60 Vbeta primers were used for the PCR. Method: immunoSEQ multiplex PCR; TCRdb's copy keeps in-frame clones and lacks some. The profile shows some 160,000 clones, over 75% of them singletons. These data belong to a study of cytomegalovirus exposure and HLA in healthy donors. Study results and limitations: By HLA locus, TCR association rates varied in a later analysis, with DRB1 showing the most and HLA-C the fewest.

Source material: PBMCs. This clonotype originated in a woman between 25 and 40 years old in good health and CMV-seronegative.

CDR3 amino acids: CASSDIAGANEQFF. DNA of the CDR3: TGTGCCAGCAGCGACATAGCGGGAGCAAATGAGCAGTTCTTC. The chain couples TRBV28 to TRBJ2-1; 9 bases are shared with TRBD2. V shed 6 bases, J shed 7 bases, and the junction held 7 bases outside the gene matches. The CDR3 is 14 amino acids. Germline V lookup: CDR1 MDHEN, CDR2 SYDVKM.